This T cell receptor (beta chain) was captured by sequencing in a study of blood T cell repertoires in COVID-19. Study summary: The origin of the acute and convalescent COVID-19 samples was the United States, Italy and Spain. The analysed material was cDNA or gDNA that came from T cells, B-cell-depleted T cells, or PBMCs.

This clone showed up just once. Here immunoSEQ multiplex PCR was the method, and the copy in TCRdb shows in-frame clones only, minus some. The sample includes fewer than 130,000 clones, approximately 62% seen only once; the top ten take about 6%. There are 13 residues in the CDR3. Germline CDR1 and CDR2: SEHNR and FQNEAQ (reference sequence). Germline trimming cut 1 base from V and 11 bases from J; bases unmatched to any gene: 5. The chain links TRBV7-9 to TRBJ1-1; 9 bases agree with TRBD1. The sequenced material came from peripheral blood. The sequence came from a man aged 80 or over with acute or convalescent COVID-19. CDR3 loop: CASSLEGTGPAFF. In nucleotides, the CDR3 is TGTGCCAGCAGCTTAGAGGGGACAGGGCCCGCTTTCTTT.